This T cell receptor (beta chain) was sequenced during a study of cytomegalovirus exposure and HLA in healthy donors. The study, taken as a whole, reports: The records held CMV serostatus as the only immune exposure information.

Germline CDR1 reads SNHLY; CDR2 reads FYNNEI. The CDR3 length is 16 residues. The V and J ends lost 8 bases and 8 bases, in that order; junction bases with no gene match: 15. A few counts support this clone. Its target is unknown. The PCR was carried out with 60 Vbeta primers and 13 Jbeta primers. The data were produced by immunoSEQ multiplex PCR, yet TCRdb's version contains in-frame clones alone and is incomplete. The table records about 130,000 clones, 80% of them present only once. The chain combines TRBV2 with TRBJ1-6; 7 positions agree with TRBD1. What was sequenced was PBMCs. This TCR was sampled from a man aged 25-45 years in good health and CMV-seropositive. The CDR3 coding sequence is TGTGCCAGCTTAGGAGTAAACGACAGGGCCGATTCACCCCTCCACTTT. Its translation: CASLGVNDRADSPLHF.